This T cell receptor (beta chain) was captured in a study of T cell repertoires in cytomegalovirus infection. CDR1 is MNHEY, CDR2 SMNVEV, per germline (reference sequence). Trimming removed 3 bases at V and 2 bases at J, with 12 bases between. This CDR3 spans 15 amino acids. The sample holds a few counts of this clonotype. Its cognate antigen is unknown. TCRdb used MiXCR to reprocess the reads, holding one entry per CDR3 protein. The sample contains about 920,000 distinct CDR3 sequences, approximately 31% of which appear only once. The sequencing used cultured CD8+ T cells from PBMCs, collected from culture after CMV antigen stimulation. The chain combines TRBV27 with TRBJ2-3; D is perhaps TRBD1 or TRBD2 (5 bases each). The sequence came from a human donor in good health (CMV status not recorded). Some clones in this sample may be carry-over from other donors' samples. The CDR3 here is CASSLGTVDTDTQYF. The DNA for the CDR3 is TGTGCCAGCAGTTTGGGGACCGTAGACACAGATACGCAGTATTTT.